This record concerns one T cell receptor (beta chain) sequence. The data originate from a study of blood T cell repertoires in COVID-19. Here immunoSEQ multiplex PCR was the method, and the copy in TCRdb shows in-frame clones only, minus some. Of fewer than 250,000 clones detected, around four fifths appear once; the ten largest clones hold 6% to 7%. Germline assignment: CDR1 SGHNT and CDR2 YENEEA. CDR3 size: 14 residues. The J segment lost 1 base and the V segment lost 5 bases, leaving 2 bases of the junction unmatched. This receptor was identified in a woman aged 55-69 years with active or convalescent COVID-19. The V call is TRBV11-3, the J call TRBJ1-5, with 7 bases identical to TRBD1. The source material was peripheral blood. CDR3 sequence reads: CASSKQGSNQPQHF. The CDR3 bases are TGTGCCAGCAGCAAACAGGGGAGCAATCAGCCCCAGCATTTT.